This TCR beta chain derives from a study of early T cells in non-severe SARS-CoV-2 infection. Each CDR3 protein gets one entry after TCRdb re-called the 5' RACE reads with MiXCR. This sample has over 15,000 distinct CDR3 sequences, with about 5% found just once. This clonotype was recorded at least ten times. Germline assignment: CDR1 SEHNR and CDR2 FQNEAQ (reference sequence). This CDR3 spans 14 amino acids. V was shortened by 8 bases and J by 0 bases, with 13 bases between the two germline ends. This sequence joins TRBV7-9 and TRBJ1-2, with unresolved D. The clonotype comes from an adult who was a healthcare worker with PCR-confirmed SARS-CoV-2 infection or an uninfected control (not recorded which). Input material: whole blood. CDR3 bases: TGTGCCAGCGGGCGGACTGCAGCTAACTATGGCTACACCTTC. Amino acid sequence: CASGRTAANYGYTF.